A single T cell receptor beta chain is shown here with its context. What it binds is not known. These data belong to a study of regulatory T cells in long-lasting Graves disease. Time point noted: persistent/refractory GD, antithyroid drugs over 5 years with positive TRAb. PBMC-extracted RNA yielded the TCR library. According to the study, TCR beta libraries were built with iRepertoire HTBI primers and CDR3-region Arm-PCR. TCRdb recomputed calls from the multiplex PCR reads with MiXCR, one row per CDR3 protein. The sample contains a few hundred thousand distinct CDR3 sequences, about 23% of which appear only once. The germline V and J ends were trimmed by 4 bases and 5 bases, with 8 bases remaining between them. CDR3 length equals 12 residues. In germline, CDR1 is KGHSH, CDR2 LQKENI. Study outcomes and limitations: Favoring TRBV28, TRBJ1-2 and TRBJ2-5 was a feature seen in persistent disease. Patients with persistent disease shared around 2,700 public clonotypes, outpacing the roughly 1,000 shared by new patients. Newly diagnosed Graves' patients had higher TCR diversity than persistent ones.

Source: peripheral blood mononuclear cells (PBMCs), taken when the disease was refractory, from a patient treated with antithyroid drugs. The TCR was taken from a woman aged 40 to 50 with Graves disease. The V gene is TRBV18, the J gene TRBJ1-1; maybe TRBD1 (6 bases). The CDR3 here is CASSRDRTEAFF. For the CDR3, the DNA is TGTGCCAGCTCACGAGACAGGACTGAAGCTTTCTTT.